The 18 T cell receptor beta chains below come from one sample, sequenced in a study of identifying expanded T cells in peripheral blood. Here immunoSEQ multiplex PCR was the method, and the copy in TCRdb shows in-frame clones only, minus some. Seen here are 90,000 or so clones, approximately 84% observed once, and the top ten hold 5.5% to 6.5%. Sequencing was performed on blood. These receptors originate from a person aged 18-70 years in good health.

The J gene is TRBJ1-5, the V gene TRBV19; no clear D gene. The germline V and J ends were trimmed by 0 bases and 5 bases, with 5 bases remaining between them. The CDR3 has 13 residues. Germline V gene lookup returns CDR1 LNHDA and CDR2 SQIVND (reference sequence). CDR3 region: CASSIDIYQPQHF. The CDR3 DNA reads TGTGCCAGTAGTATAGATATCTATCAGCCCCAGCATTTT.

The chain combines TRBV20-1 with TRBJ1-1, with a tentative D call TRBD1 (6 bases). The CDR3 extends over 11 amino acids. V lost 6 bases, J lost 10 bases, and 15 bases lay in between. Germline assignment: CDR1 DFQATT and CDR2 SNEGSKA (reference sequence). CDR3 sequence reads: CSAGGGTPAFF. CDR3 nucleotide sequence: TGCAGTGCCGGGGGCGGGACACCAGCTTTCTTT.

The rearrangement uses TRBV25-1 and TRBJ2-6, with D maybe TRBD1 (5 bases). Germline V CDR1 and CDR2: MGHDK, SYGVNS. Between the trimmed V and J ends, which lost 5 bases and 2 bases, there was a span of 13 bases. The CDR3 has 16 amino acids. The CDR3 DNA sequence: TGTGCCAGCAGTACAGGAAAGACAGCTGGGGCCAACGTCCTGACTTTC. Encoded protein: CASSTGKTAGANVLTF. Supplemented by reference TRBV25-1 and TRBJ2-6, the full variable domain reads EADIYQTPRYLVIGTGKKITLECSQTMGHDKMYWYQQDPGMELHLIHYSYGVNSTEKGDLSSESTVSRIRTEHFPLTLESARPSHTSQYLCASSTGKTAGANVLTFGAGSRLTVL.

The genes are TRBV18 and TRBJ2-2, with D possibly being TRBD2 (5 bases). Looked up from germline, CDR1 is KGHSH and CDR2 is LQKENI. This CDR3 region has 13 residues. The ends were cut back, 7 bases at V and 0 bases at J, with 6 bases in the middle. CDR3: CASYGTNTGELFF. The CDR3 DNA reads as TGTGCCAGCTACGGGACGAACACCGGGGAGCTGTTTTTT. Full variable domain (outside the CDR3, taken from reference TRBV18 and TRBJ2-2): NAGVMQNPRHLVRRRGQEARLRCSPMKGHSHVYWYRQLPEEGLKFMVYLQKENIIDESGMPKERFSAEFPKEGPSILRIQQVVRGDSAAYFCASYGTNTGELFFGEGSRLTVL.

This clone was detected only once. This sequence joins TRBV10-3 and TRBJ1-2; no clear D gene. V gave up 10 bases and J gave up 3 bases, with 12 bases separating them. CDR1 ENHRY and CDR2 SYGVKD come from the germline V gene. This CDR3 spans 12 amino acids. The CDR3 region is CATKQSDYGYTF. CDR3 DNA: TGTGCCACCAAACAGTCCGACTATGGCTACACCTTC.

V gene TRBV7-9 combines with J gene TRBJ1-1; D may be TRBD1 (6 bases). This CDR3 has 13 residues. V shed 5 bases and J shed 7 bases, with 14 bases lying between them. Germline loops: CDR1 SEHNR, CDR2 FQNEAQ (reference sequence). The DNA of the CDR3 is TGTGCCAGCAGCCTACTAACAGGGTTTGAAGCTTTCTTT. Translation gives CASSLLTGFEAFF.

The genes are TRBV30 and TRBJ1-5, with 10 bases lining up with TRBD1. The CDR3 spans 12 residues. V gave up 7 bases and J gave up 11 bases; unmatched junction bases: 8. From germline, CDR1 is GTSNPN and CDR2 SVGIG (reference sequence). Written as DNA, the CDR3 is TGTGCCTCCGGGACAGGGGTAGGAGCCCAGCATTTT. Translation gives CASGTGVGAQHF.

This clone was seen a single time. The rearrangement uses TRBV6-5 and TRBJ2-7; D is unclear. The CDR3 covers 15 residues. V was clipped by 6 bases and J by 1 base, with 16 bases between them. Germline V gene data show CDR1 as MNHEY and CDR2 as SVGAGI. CDR3 sequence: CASRPGQSPSYEQYF. CDR3 in DNA: TGTGCCAGCAGGCCGGGCCAGTCTCCTTCCTACGAGCAGTACTTC.

The chain recombines TRBV2 with TRBJ1-4, with D hard to call. This CDR3 region has 16 residues. Germline V gene sequence: CDR1 SNHLY, CDR2 FYNNEI. The ends were cut back, 0 bases at V and 4 bases at J, with 12 bases in the middle. CDR3 in amino acids: CASSEARPPYNEKLFF. CDR3 DNA: TGTGCCAGCAGTGAAGCGCGCCCGCCCTATAATGAAAAACTGTTTTTT.

V usage is TRBV6-5 and J usage is TRBJ2-7; TRBD2 might be the D (6 bases). V lost 0 bases and J 0 bases, leaving 9 bases between the germline ends. In germline, CDR1 is MNHEY, CDR2 SVGAGI. The CDR3 loop spans 15 amino acids. The chain's CDR3 is CASSYSIGSSYEQYF. Written as DNA, the CDR3 is TGTGCCAGCAGTTACTCTATCGGGAGCTCCTACGAGCAGTACTTC.

This sequence joins TRBV19 and TRBJ2-3; 11 bases map to TRBD2. This CDR3 has 14 amino acids. The V segment lost 6 bases and the J segment 4 bases; nucleotides outside the gene matches: 3. CDR1 is LNHDA and CDR2 is SQIVND in the germline V gene (reference sequence). CDR3: CASRLAGVSDTQYF. The CDR3 coding sequence is TGTGCCAGTAGACTAGCGGGGGTTTCAGATACGCAGTATTTT.

Notes on this clone: The junction does not match germline at one end; this may be a read error. This rearrangement joins TRBV7-3 to TRBJ2-7; 10 bases line up with TRBD1. The germline V gene has CDR1 SGHTA and CDR2 FQGTGA. The CDR3 spans 14 residues. The CDR3 reads CASSYDRGLYGQYF. CDR3 in DNA: TGTGCCAGCAGCTACGACAGGGGGCTTTACGGGCAGTACTTC.

This chain connects TRBV7-9 to TRBJ2-7; D is possibly TRBD1 (6 bases). Trimming left V 5 bases short and J 1 base short, with 15 bases between. This CDR3 has 15 residues. Germline values: CDR1 SEHNR, CDR2 FQNEAQ (reference sequence). The CDR3 spells CASSVGNTGSYEQYF. Written as DNA, the CDR3 is TGTGCCAGCAGCGTGGGGAATACAGGGTCCTACGAGCAGTACTTC.

This rearrangement joins TRBV4-3 to TRBJ2-5, with D perhaps matching TRBD1 (6 bases). This CDR3 region has 17 residues. The V end was cut by 1 base, the J end by 2 bases, with 17 bases between. In germline, CDR1 is LGHNA, CDR2 YSLEER. For the CDR3, the DNA is TGCGCCAGCAGCCAAGTGCTGGCGACAGGCGGACAAGAGACCCAGTACTTC. It is translated as CASSQVLATGGQETQYF.

This clone appeared once. The sample contains more than one DNA sequence encoding this CDR3. This chain uses TRBV7-9 with TRBJ1-1, with D possibly TRBD1 on 6 matching bases. The V gene lost 3 bases and the J gene lost 7 bases, with 6 bases spanning the gap. CDR3 length: 11 amino acids. Germline V gives CDR1 SEHNR, CDR2 FQNEAQ (reference sequence). CDR3 sequence (DNA): TGTGCCAGCAGCTTGACAGGTGAAGCTTTCTTT. Amino acids: CASSLTGEAFF.

The V call is TRBV11-2, the J call TRBJ2-2; 8 bases line up with TRBD1. CDR1 and CDR2 (germline): SGHAT, FQNNGV. This CDR3 has 15 residues. V lost 5 bases to trimming and J lost 10 bases; unmatched junction nucleotides: 12. CDR3 residues: CASSTRTGRSSELFF. The CDR3 nucleotides are TGTGCCAGCAGCACTCGGACAGGGAGGAGCTCGGAGCTGTTTTTT.

V is TRBV7-6 and J is TRBJ2-3, with 7 nucleotides matching TRBD1. The CDR3 has 13 residues. CDR1 is SGHVS and CDR2 is FNYEAQ in the germline V gene. V shed 5 bases and J 7 bases; nucleotides not matched to a gene: 6. CDR3 amino acids: CASSERQGNTQYF. CDR3 bases: TGTGCCAGCAGCGAAAGACAGGGAAATACGCAGTATTTT.

The V call is TRBV5-8, the J call TRBJ2-7; D gene unclear. CDR3 size: 13 residues. CDR1 and CDR2 from the germline V gene are SGHTS and YDEGEE. V lost 4 bases to trimming and J lost 5 bases, with 13 bases between them. The CDR3 bases are TGTGCCAGCAGCGTACGTGGTCGGAACGAGCAGTACTTC. The encoded protein is CASSVRGRNEQYF.